This is a list of T cell receptor beta chains from one sample in a study of spatial heterogeneity in lung cancer. TCRdb processed the 5' RACE reads anew with MiXCR; each CDR3 protein has one entry. The sample records more than 85,000 distinct CDR3 sequences, over 8.5% being singletons. The sequences come from PBMCs, collected at surgery. These receptors originate from a male donor with early-stage non-small cell lung cancer. Both conserved end residues are part of each CDR3. D genes are given only for firm matches. A row's size may be missing; if present it is once, few, many or a size class.

v_call,clone_size,j_call,d_call,cdr3_nt,cdr3_aa
TRBV15,many,TRBJ2-3,TRBD2,TGTGCCACCAGCGCCTGGACTAGCGGACACACAGATACGCAGTATTTT,CATSAWTSGHTDTQYF
TRBV18,-,TRBJ1-2,-,TGTGCCAGCTCACCAGATGGTGGAGGGTATGGCTACACCTTC,CASSPDGGGYGYTF
TRBV29-1,-,TRBJ2-7,-,TGCAGCGTTGAAGGCGTCGGCAGTGGCGAGCAGTACTTC,CSVEGVGSGEQYF
TRBV10-3,-,TRBJ2-7,-,TGTGCCATCAGTGTCGACGGAGGTTACGAGCAGTACTTC,CAISVDGGYEQYF
TRBV6-5,-,TRBJ2-5,TRBD1,TGTGCCAGCAGTTACTTGAGGGGACAGCCTCAAGAGACCCAGTACTTC,CASSYLRGQPQETQYF
TRBV20-1,few,TRBJ2-7,TRBD2,TGCAGTGCTCCCCTAGCGGGGGTATCCTACGAGCAGTACTTC,CSAPLAGVSYEQYF
TRBV5-1,few,TRBJ1-2,-,TGCGCCAGCAGCTTGGAAGGGGGATCTAACTATGGCTACACCTTC,CASSLEGGSNYGYTF
TRBV11-2,-,TRBJ2-5,-,TGTGCCAGTAGCAAAATAAAGGCAGATCGGACTATCCCGCGCGAGACCCAGTACTTC,CASSKIKADRTIPRETQYF
TRBV6-5,-,TRBJ1-5,TRBD1,TGTGCCAGCAGTCCCGGACAGGGGGGCCAGCCCCAGCATTTT,CASSPGQGGQPQHF
TRBV20-1,few,TRBJ2-1,-,TGCAGTGCTGAAACCAGGAATAGCGCCTCCTACAATGAGCAGTTCTTC,CSAETRNSASYNEQFF
TRBV9,-,TRBJ1-6,TRBD1,TGTGCCAGCAGCGTAGCCGGACAGGGGGCAGGTTCACCCCTCCACTTT,CASSVAGQGAGSPLHF
TRBV7-2,many,TRBJ2-5,TRBD1,TGTGCCAGCAGTTCACAGGGGTTCCAAGAGACCCAGTACTTC,CASSSQGFQETQYF
TRBV10-3,few,TRBJ1-2,-,TGTGCCATCAGTGAGTTTGGGGGAAGCGGCTACACCTTC,CAISEFGGSGYTF
TRBV3-1,-,TRBJ2-7,-,TGTGCCAGCAGCCTAGGGAAAGGCGTCGAGCAGTACTTC,CASSLGKGVEQYF
TRBV12-3/TRBV12-4,many,TRBJ1-3,-,TGTGCCAGCAGTTTCTTGGGGGGAAACACCATATATTTT,CASSFLGGNTIYF
TRBV5-1,-,TRBJ2-5,TRBD1,TGCGCCAGCGGAGCCCAGCCGGGGGGACAGGGGGCGCGAGAGACCCAGTACTTC,CASGAQPGGQGARETQYF
TRBV28,few,TRBJ2-1,-,TGTGCCAGCAGTCTCCCGGCGGGGGAGCAGTTCTTC,CASSLPAGEQFF
TRBV23-1,many,TRBJ2-7,TRBD2,TGCGCCAGCAGTCAGGCGACTAGCGGGAGTATCTACGAGCAGTACTTC,CASSQATSGSIYEQYF
TRBV10-3,many,TRBJ2-3,-,TGTGCCATTGGGGACAGCACAGATACGCAGTATTTT,CAIGDSTDTQYF
TRBV12-3/TRBV12-4,-,TRBJ2-3,TRBD1,TGTGCCAGCAGTTCTCCTGGACAGGGGGCCAATACGCAGTATTTT,CASSSPGQGANTQYF
TRBV4-2,few,TRBJ1-1,-,TGTGCCAGCAGCCAAGGCCAGGGGAGGCCTGAAGCTTTCTTT,CASSQGQGRPEAFF
TRBV9,few,TRBJ1-1,TRBD1,TGTGCCAGCAGCCCACAGGGGGCGGGTGAAGCTTTCTTT,CASSPQGAGEAFF
TRBV6-2/TRBV6-3,many,TRBJ2-5,-,TGTGCCAGCATGGACAGTGGAGAGACCCAGTACTTC,CASMDSGETQYF
TRBV29-1,few,TRBJ1-1,-,TGCAGCGTTAGACAGGCCCCGGGAACTGAAGCTTTCTTT,CSVRQAPGTEAFF
TRBV16,few,TRBJ2-5,-,TGTGCCAGCAGCCAATTGAGGGGAGAGACCCAGTACTTC,CASSQLRGETQYF
TRBV2,few,TRBJ2-5,-,TGTGCCAGCAGTGTCTCGGGGCAAGAGACCCAGTACTTC,CASSVSGQETQYF
TRBV24-1,many,TRBJ2-5,TRBD1,TGTGCCACCAGTGAGTCCGGGACAGGGAGGGAAGAGACCCAGTACTTC,CATSESGTGREETQYF
TRBV5-1,few,TRBJ2-5,-,TGCGCCAGCAGCTCGAACGTAGGGGCAGGGGAGACCCAGTACTTC,CASSSNVGAGETQYF
TRBV27,many,TRBJ2-5,-,TGTGCCAGCAGAACAACGTACCAAGAGACCCAGTACTTC,CASRTTYQETQYF
TRBV7-2,few,TRBJ2-5,TRBD2,TGTGCCAGCAGCTTTGTGGGGGGGACCGGAGAGACCCAGTACTTC,CASSFVGGTGETQYF
TRBV20-1,many,TRBJ2-7,TRBD2,TGCAGTGCTGGGCTAGCGGGGGGCTACGAGCAGTACTTC,CSAGLAGGYEQYF
TRBV2,few,TRBJ2-7,TRBD2,TGTGCCAGCAGTGAACTAGCGGGGGTTTTCGGCGAGCAGTACTTC,CASSELAGVFGEQYF
TRBV10-3,-,TRBJ1-6,-,TGTGCCATCAGTGAGTCGGGAGCCCTCAATTCACCCCTCCACTTT,CAISESGALNSPLHF
TRBV7-8,many,TRBJ1-1,TRBD1,TGTGCCAGCAGCTTCACAGGGGGCTCTGAAGCTTTCTTT,CASSFTGGSEAFF
TRBV2,many,TRBJ2-4,-,TGTGCCAGCAGTGTTGGCATTCAGTACTTC,CASSVGIQYF
TRBV15,-,TRBJ1-5,-,TGTGCCACCAGCAGAGATGGGGCCGGGGGCCAGCCCCAGCATTTT,CATSRDGAGGQPQHF
TRBV20-1,few,TRBJ1-4,-,TGCAGTGCCCCGGGGCCGCAGTACGAAAAACTGTTTTTT,CSAPGPQYEKLFF
TRBV29-1,many,TRBJ2-1,TRBD1,TGCAGCGTGGATGACAGGGGGCAAGGCAATGAGCAGTTCTTC,CSVDDRGQGNEQFF
TRBV9,many,TRBJ2-3,-,TGTGCCAGCAGCGTATTCGGAAACACAGATACGCAGTATTTT,CASSVFGNTDTQYF
TRBV19,many,TRBJ2-2,-,TGTGCCAGTAGTTCCCCCCGGGCGGCGAACACCGGGGAGCTGTTTTTT,CASSSPRAANTGELFF
TRBV7-9,few,TRBJ2-7,TRBD1,TGTGCCAGCAGCCTGGGCAGGGGGCTTGTTTACGAGCAGTACTTC,CASSLGRGLVYEQYF
TRBV10-3,-,TRBJ2-2,TRBD2,TGTGCCATCAGTGAGACCCGGGGGGGGTCCCACGGGGAGCTGTTTTTT,CAISETRGGSHGELFF
TRBV7-2,-,TRBJ2-5,-,TGTGCCAGCAGCCGGAACCCCCAAGAGACCCAGTACTTC,CASSRNPQETQYF
TRBV12-3/TRBV12-4,-,TRBJ2-5,TRBD1,TGTGCCAGCACTAGAACAGGGGACGGGAAGACCCAGTACTTC,CASTRTGDGKTQYF